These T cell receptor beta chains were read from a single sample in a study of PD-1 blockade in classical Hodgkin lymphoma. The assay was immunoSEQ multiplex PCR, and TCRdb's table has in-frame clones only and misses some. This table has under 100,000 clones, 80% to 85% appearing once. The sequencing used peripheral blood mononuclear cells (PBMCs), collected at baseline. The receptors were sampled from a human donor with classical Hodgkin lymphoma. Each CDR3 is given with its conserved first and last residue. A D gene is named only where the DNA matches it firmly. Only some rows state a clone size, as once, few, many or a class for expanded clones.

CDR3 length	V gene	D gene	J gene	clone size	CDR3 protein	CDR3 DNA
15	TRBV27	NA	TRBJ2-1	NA	CASSPLPSSYNEQFF	TGTGCCAGCAGTCCACTCCCCAGCTCCTACAATGAGCAGTTCTTC
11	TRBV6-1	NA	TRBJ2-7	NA	CASKEVFEQYF	TGTGCCAGCAAGGAGGTCTTCGAGCAGTACTTC
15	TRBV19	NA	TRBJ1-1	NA	CASTPSGARNTEAFF	TGTGCCAGTACCCCCTCGGGGGCGCGAAACACTGAAGCTTTCTTT
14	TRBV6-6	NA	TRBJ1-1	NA	CASSYREDVSEAFF	TGTGCCAGCAGTTATAGAGAGGATGTTTCTGAAGCTTTCTTT
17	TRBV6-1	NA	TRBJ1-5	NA	CASSERLADNSNQPQHF	TGTGCCAGCAGTGAACGGTTGGCAGACAATAGCAATCAGCCCCAGCATTTT
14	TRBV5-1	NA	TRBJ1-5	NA	CASSPGPENQPQHF	TGCGCCAGCAGCCCTGGGCCGGAAAATCAGCCCCAGCATTTT
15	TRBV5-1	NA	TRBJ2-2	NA	CASQGGRSYTGELFF	TGCGCCAGCCAGGGCGGCAGGAGCTACACCGGGGAGCTGTTTTTT
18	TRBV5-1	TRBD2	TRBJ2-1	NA	CASSPGGAGGLTYNEQFF	TGCGCCAGCAGCCCCGGGGGGGCGGGGGGTTTGACCTACAATGAGCAGTTCTTC
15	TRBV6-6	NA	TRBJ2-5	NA	CASSYYRRGQETQYF	TGTGCCAGCAGTTACTACCGTAGAGGCCAAGAGACCCAGTACTTC
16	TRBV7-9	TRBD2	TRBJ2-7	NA	CASSFPLAGGTYEQYF	TGTGCCAGCAGCTTCCCACTAGCGGGAGGGACCTACGAGCAGTACTTC
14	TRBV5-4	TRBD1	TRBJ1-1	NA	CASSWDRRNTEAFF	TGTGCCAGCAGCTGGGACAGGAGGAACACTGAAGCTTTCTTT
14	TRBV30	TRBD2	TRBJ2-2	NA	CAWSGLAGPGELFF	TGTGCCTGGAGTGGCCTAGCGGGACCCGGGGAGCTGTTTTTT
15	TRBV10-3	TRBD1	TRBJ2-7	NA	CAISESTGISYEQYF	TGTGCCATCAGTGAGTCGACAGGGATTTCCTACGAGCAGTACTTC
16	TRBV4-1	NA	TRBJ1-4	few	CASSQVAGATNEKLFF	TGCGCCAGCAGCCAAGTTGCCGGGGCAACTAATGAAAAACTGTTTTTT
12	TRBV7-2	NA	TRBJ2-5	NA	CASSLLMGTQYF	TGTGCCAGCAGCTTACTCATGGGGACCCAGTACTTC
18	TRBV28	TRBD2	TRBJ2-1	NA	CASSSLAGESGSYNEQFF	TGTGCCAGCAGTTCACTAGCGGGAGAATCTGGGTCCTACAATGAGCAGTTCTTC
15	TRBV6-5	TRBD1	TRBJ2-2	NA	CASREGQANTGELFF	TGTGCCAGCAGAGAGGGACAGGCGAACACCGGGGAGCTGTTTTTT
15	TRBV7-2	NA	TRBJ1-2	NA	CASSLEGSRNYGYTF	TGTGCCAGCAGCTTAGAGGGCAGTCGTAACTATGGCTACACCTTC
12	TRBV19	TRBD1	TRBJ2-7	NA	CASISRGPKQYF	TGTGCCAGTATTTCCAGGGGGCCTAAGCAGTACTTC
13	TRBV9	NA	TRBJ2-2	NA	CASSVVDTGELFF	TGTGCCAGCAGCGTAGTGGACACCGGGGAGCTGTTTTTT
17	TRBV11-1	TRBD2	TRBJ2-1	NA	CASSLRLTSGNYNEQFF	TGTGCCAGCAGCCTAAGGTTGACTAGCGGGAACTACAATGAGCAGTTCTTC
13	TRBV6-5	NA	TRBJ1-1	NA	CASRQGSNTEAFF	TGTGCCAGCAGACAGGGTTCGAACACTGAAGCTTTCTTT
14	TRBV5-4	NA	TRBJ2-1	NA	CASSSSISYNEQFF	TGTGCCAGCAGCTCGAGCATTTCCTACAATGAGCAGTTCTTC
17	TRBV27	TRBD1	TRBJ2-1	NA	CASRQDRGASFEDEQFF	TGTGCCAGCAGGCAAGACAGGGGCGCATCCTTTGAGGATGAGCAGTTCTTC
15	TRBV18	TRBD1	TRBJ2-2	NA	CASSPQAGGTGELFF	TGTGCCAGCTCACCACAGGCAGGGGGCACCGGGGAGCTGTTTTTT
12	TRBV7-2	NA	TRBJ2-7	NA	CASSSQGWEQYF	TGTGCCAGCAGCTCCCAGGGGTGGGAGCAGTACTTC
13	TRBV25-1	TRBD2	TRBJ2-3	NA	CASNSGRADTQYF	TGTGCCAGCAACAGCGGGAGGGCAGATACGCAGTATTTT
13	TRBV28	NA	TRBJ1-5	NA	CASSFGGIQPQHF	TGTGCCAGCAGTTTTGGCGGCATCCAGCCCCAGCATTTT
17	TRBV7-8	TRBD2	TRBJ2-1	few	CASSLGTSGALYNEQFF	TGTGCCAGCAGCTTAGGGACTAGCGGAGCCCTTTACAATGAGCAGTTCTTC
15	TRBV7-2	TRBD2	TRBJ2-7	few	CASSTRTSGGIEQYF	TGTGCCAGCAGCACCAGGACTAGCGGCGGGATCGAGCAGTACTTC
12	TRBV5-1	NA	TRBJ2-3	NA	CASSLAQDTQYF	TGCGCCAGCAGCTTGGCCCAAGATACGCAGTATTTT
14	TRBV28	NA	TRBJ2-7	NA	CASTPRTLGHEQYF	TGTGCCAGCACTCCCCGGACCCTGGGTCACGAGCAGTACTTC
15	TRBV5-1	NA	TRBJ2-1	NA	CASSLAEAIYNEQFF	TGCGCCAGCAGCTTGGCCGAGGCGATCTACAATGAGCAGTTCTTC
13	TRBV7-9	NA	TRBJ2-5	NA	CASSPLVRETQYF	TGTGCCAGCAGCCCACTAGTTCGGGAGACCCAGTACTTC
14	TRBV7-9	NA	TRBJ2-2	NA	CASSLAVYTGELFF	TGTGCCAGCAGCTTAGCGGTCTACACCGGGGAGCTGTTTTTT
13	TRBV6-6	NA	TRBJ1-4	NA	CASSYQADEKLFF	TGTGCCAGCAGTTACCAGGCAGATGAAAAACTGTTTTTT
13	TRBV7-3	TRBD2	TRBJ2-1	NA	CASSLLLAGEQFF	TGTGCCAGCAGCTTACTTCTAGCGGGAGAGCAGTTCTTC
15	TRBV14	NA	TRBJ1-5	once	CASSQGGTFNQPQHF	TGTGCCAGCAGCCAAGGGGGGACGTTCAATCAGCCCCAGCATTTT
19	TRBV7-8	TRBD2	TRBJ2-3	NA	CASSRTGTSGRVETDTQYF	TGTGCCAGCAGCAGGACCGGGACTAGCGGGAGGGTGGAAACAGATACGCAGTATTTT
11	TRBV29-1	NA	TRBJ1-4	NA	CSVVRGEKLFF	TGCAGCGTTGTCAGGGGTGAAAAACTGTTTTTT
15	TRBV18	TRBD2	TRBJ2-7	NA	CASSPTSGLSYEQYF	TGTGCCAGCTCACCGACTAGCGGGCTCTCCTACGAGCAGTACTTC
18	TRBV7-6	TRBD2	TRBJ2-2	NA	CASSLVVVGGSGTGELFF	TGTGCCAGCAGCTTAGTCGTGGTTGGCGGGAGCGGCACCGGGGAGCTGTTTTTT
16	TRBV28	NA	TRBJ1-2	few	CASSLGLGGAGYGYTF	TGTGCCAGCAGTTTGGGGTTGGGAGGGGCCGGCTATGGCTACACCTTC
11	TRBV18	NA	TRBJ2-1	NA	CASSPQEKQFF	TGTGCCAGCTCACCACAGGAGAAGCAGTTCTTC
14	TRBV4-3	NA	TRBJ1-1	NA	CASSQVQGGTEAFF	TGCGCCAGCAGCCAAGTCCAGGGCGGCACTGAAGCTTTCTTT
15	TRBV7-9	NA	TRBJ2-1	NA	CASSLGRDEYNEQFF	TGTGCCAGCAGCTTAGGTCGGGACGAGTACAATGAGCAGTTCTTC
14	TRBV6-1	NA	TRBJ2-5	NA	CASSDEAPGETQYF	TGTGCCAGCAGTGATGAGGCCCCGGGGGAGACCCAGTACTTC
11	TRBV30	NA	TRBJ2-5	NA	CAWSVMETQYF	TGTGCCTGGAGTGTGATGGAGACCCAGTACTTC
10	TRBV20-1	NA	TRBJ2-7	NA	CSARSYEQYF	TGCAGTGCTAGATCCTACGAGCAGTACTTC
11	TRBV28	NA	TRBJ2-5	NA	CASKGKETQYF	TGTGCCAGCAAGGGTAAAGAGACCCAGTACTTC
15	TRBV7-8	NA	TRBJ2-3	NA	CASSLKADRTDTQYF	TGTGCCAGCAGCTTAAAGGCTGACCGCACAGATACGCAGTATTTT
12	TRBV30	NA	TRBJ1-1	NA	CAWRGIGTEAFF	TGTGCCTGGAGAGGGATCGGCACTGAAGCTTTCTTT
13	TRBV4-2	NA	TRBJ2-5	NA	CASSRAYAETQYF	TGTGCCAGCAGCCGTGCCTATGCAGAGACCCAGTACTTC
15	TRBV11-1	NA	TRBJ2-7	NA	CASSYGTLGSYEQYF	TGTGCCAGCAGCTACGGGACGCTAGGCTCCTACGAGCAGTACTTC